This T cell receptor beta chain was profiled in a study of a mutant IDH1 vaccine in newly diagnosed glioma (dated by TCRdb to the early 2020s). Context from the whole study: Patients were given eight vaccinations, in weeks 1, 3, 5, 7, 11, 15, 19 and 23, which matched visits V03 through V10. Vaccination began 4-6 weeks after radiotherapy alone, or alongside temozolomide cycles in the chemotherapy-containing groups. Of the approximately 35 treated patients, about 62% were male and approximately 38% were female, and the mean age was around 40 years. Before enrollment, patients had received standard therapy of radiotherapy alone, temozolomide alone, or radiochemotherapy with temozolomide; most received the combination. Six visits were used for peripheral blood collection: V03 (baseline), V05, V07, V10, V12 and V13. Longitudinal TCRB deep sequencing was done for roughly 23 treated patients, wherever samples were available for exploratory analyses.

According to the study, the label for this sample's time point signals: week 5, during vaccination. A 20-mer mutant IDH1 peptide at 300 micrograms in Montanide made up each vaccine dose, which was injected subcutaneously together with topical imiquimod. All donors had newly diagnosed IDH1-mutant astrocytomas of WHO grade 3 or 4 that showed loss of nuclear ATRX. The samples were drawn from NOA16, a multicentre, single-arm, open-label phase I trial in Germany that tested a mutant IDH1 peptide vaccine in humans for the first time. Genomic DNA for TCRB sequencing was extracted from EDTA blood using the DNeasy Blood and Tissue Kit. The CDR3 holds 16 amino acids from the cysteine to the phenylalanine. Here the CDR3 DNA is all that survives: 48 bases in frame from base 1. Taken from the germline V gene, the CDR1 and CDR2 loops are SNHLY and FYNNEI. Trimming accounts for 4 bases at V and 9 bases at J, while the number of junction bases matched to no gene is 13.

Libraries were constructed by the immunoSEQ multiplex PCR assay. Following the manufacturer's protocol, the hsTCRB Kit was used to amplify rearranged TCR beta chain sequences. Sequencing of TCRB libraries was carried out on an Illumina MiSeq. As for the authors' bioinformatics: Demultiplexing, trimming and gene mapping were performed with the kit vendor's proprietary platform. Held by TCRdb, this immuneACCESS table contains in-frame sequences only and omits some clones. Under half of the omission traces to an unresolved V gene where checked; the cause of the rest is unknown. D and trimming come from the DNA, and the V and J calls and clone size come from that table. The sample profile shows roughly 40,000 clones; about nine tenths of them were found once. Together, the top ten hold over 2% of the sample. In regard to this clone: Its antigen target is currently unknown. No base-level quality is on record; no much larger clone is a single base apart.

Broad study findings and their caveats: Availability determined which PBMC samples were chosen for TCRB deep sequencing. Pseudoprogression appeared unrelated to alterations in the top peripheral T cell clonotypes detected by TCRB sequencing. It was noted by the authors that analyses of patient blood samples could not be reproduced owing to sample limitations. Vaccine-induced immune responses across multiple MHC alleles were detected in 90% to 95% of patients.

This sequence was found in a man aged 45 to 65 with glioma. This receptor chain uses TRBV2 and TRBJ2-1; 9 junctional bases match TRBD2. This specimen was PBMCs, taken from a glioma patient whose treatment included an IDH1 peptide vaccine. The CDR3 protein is CASSARTSAAGTEQFF. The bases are TGTGCCAGCAGTGCCCGGACTAGCGCGGCGGGGACTGAGCAGTTCTTC.